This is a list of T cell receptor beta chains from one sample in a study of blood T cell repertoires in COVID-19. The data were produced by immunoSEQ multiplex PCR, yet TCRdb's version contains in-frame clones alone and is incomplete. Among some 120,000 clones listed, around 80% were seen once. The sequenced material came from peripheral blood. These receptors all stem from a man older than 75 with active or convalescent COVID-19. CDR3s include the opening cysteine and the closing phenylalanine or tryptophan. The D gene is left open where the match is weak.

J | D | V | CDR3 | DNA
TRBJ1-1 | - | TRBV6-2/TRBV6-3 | CASSPHTGGSGEAFF | TGTGCCAGCAGTCCACACACGGGGGGAAGCGGTGAAGCTTTCTTT
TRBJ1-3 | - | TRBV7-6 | CASSLVTSSGNTIYF | TGTGCCAGCAGCTTAGTAACAAGCTCTGGAAACACCATATATTTT
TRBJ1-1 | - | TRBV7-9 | CASSLDRTNTEAFF | TGTGCCAGCAGCTTAGATCGGACAAACACTGAAGCTTTCTTT
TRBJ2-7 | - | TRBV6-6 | CASSYSSVSSYEQYF | TGTGCCAGCAGTTACTCTAGCGTAAGCTCCTACGAGCAGTACTTC
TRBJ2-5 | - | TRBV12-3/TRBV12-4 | CASSLPQGKTQYF | TGTGCCAGCAGTTTACCCCAGGGAAAGACCCAGTACTTC
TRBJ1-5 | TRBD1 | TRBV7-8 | CASSLYTGGSNQPQHF | TGTGCCAGCAGCTTATACACAGGGGGCAGCAATCAGCCCCAGCATTTT
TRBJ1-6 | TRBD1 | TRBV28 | CASGTESSPLHF | TGTGCCAGCGGGACAGAGAGTTCACCCCTCCACTTT
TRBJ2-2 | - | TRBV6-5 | CASTLYGNTGELFF | TGTGCCAGCACCCTATATGGGAACACCGGGGAGCTGTTTTTT
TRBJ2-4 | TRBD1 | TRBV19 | CASRGGQVTAIQYF | TGTGCCAGTAGGGGGGGACAGGTCACGGCCATTCAGTACTTC
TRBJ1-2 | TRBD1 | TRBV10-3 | CAISDRDRGSYGYTF | TGTGCCATCAGTGACAGGGACAGGGGCTCCTATGGCTACACCTTC
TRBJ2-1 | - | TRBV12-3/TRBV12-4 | CASKWGQNNEQFF | TGTGCCAGCAAGTGGGGCCAGAACAATGAGCAGTTCTTC
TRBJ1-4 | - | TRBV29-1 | CSVEEQLNNEKLFF | TGCAGCGTTGAAGAACAGTTGAATAATGAAAAACTGTTTTTT
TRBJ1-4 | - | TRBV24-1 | CATSDGGRGNEKLFF | TGTGCCACCAGTGATGGCGGACGGGGTAATGAAAAACTGTTTTTT
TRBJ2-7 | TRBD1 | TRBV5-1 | CASSGGTGSYEQYF | TGCGCCAGCAGCGGAGGGACAGGCTCCTACGAGCAGTACTTC